Given below is one T cell receptor (beta chain) in context. Its antigen remains unknown. With a much larger clone just one base away, this may be a read error. The iRepertoire nested amplicon-rescue multiplex PCR amplified TCR alpha and beta CDR3s from RNA. Tissue mRNA or PBMC total RNA, 100-400 ng, went into one-step reverse transcription and amplification. Via MiXCR, TCRdb re-called the multiplex PCR reads, giving one row per CDR3 protein. The table lists 300,000 to 400,000 distinct CDR3 sequences, about 40% of them singletons. This specimen comes from a study of glioma-infiltrating T cells. Study findings and constraints: Patients with low tissue-blood divergence carried a signature set of shared blood CDR3 motifs. Above-expected tissue-blood divergence occurred in all gliomas, most in low-grade ones.

The sequencing sample was made of glioma tissue, nonneoplastic brain tissue, or PBMCs (not recorded which). The sequence was collected from a human donor with low-grade glioma or glioblastoma, undergoing nonglioma brain surgery, or in good health (not recorded which).

For the CDR3, the DNA is TGTTCCAGCAGAGGACAGGGGATTGAAAAACTGTTTTTT. Protein product: CSSRGQGIEKLFF. This chain links TRBV27 with TRBJ1-4, with TRBD1 matching over 9 bases. The length of the CDR3 is 13 residues. Germline loops: CDR1 MNHEY, CDR2 SMNVEV (reference sequence).